Listed here is a single T cell receptor beta chain. Its antigen is as yet unknown. The germline V and J ends were trimmed by 8 bases and 2 bases, with 11 bases remaining between them. This CDR3 is 13 amino acids long. Germline V gene data show CDR1 as MNHNS and CDR2 as SASEGT. PCR involved 60 Vbeta and 13 Jbeta primers. The method was immunoSEQ multiplex PCR; TCRdb's version includes in-frame clones alone and lacks a portion of them. Seen here are over 85,000 clones, about 80% observed once, and the top ten hold about 3.3%. These data originate in a study of cytomegalovirus exposure and HLA in healthy donors. The overall study: Researchers found that less than 90% of fewer than 450 genotyped donors fell within the Caucasian-associated ancestry cluster. Study-level points and caveats: The investigators catalogued 150 to 200 TCR beta chains as cytomegalovirus-associated.

This clonotype was sampled from a middle-aged man in good health and CMV-seronegative. Sequenced input: PBMCs. The V and J genes are TRBV6-1 and TRBJ2-3; D not resolved. The CDR3 loop is CASGRKSTDTQYF. The CDR3 nucleotides read TGTGCCAGCGGGCGCAAATCCACAGATACGCAGTATTTT.